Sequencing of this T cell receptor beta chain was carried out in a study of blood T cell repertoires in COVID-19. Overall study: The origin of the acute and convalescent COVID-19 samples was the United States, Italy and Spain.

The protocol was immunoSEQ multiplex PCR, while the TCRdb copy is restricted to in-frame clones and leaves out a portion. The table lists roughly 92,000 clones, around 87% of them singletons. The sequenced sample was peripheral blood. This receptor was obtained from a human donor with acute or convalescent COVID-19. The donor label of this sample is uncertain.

Here the CDR3 reads CASSLAGASGANVLTF. In DNA form, the CDR3 reads TGCGCCAGCAGCTTGGCAGGGGCCTCTGGGGCCAACGTCCTGACTTTC. V usage is TRBV5-1 and J usage is TRBJ2-6; weak D call: TRBD1 (6 bases). Trimming removed 0 bases from V and 0 bases from J, with 7 bases in between. Germline CDR1 reads SGHRS; CDR2 reads YFSETQ. This CDR3 spans 16 amino acids. Supplemented by reference TRBV5-1 and TRBJ2-6, the full variable domain reads KAGVTQTPRYLIKTRGQQVTLSCSPISGHRSVSWYQQTPGQGLQFLFEYFSETQRNKGNFPGRFSGRQFSNSRSEMNVSTLELGDSALYLCASSLAGASGANVLTFGAGSRLTVL.